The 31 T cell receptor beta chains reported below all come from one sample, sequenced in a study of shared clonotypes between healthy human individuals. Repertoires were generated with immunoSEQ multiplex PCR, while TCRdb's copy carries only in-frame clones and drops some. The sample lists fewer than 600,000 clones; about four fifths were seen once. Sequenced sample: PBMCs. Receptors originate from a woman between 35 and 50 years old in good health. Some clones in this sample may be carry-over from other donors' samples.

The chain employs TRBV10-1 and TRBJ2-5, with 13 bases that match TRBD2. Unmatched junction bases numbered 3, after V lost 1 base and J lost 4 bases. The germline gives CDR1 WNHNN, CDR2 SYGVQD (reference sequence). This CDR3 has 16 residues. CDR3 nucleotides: TGCGCCAGCAGTGAGTTTCGACTAGCGGGAGGAGAGACCCAGTACTTC. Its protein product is CASSEFRLAGGETQYF.

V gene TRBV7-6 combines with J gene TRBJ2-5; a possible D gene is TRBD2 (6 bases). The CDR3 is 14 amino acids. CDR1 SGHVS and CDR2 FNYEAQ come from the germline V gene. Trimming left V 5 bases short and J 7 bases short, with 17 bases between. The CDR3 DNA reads TGTGCCAGCAGCCCACGACAACTGGGAGGGACCCAGTACTTC. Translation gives CASSPRQLGGTQYF.

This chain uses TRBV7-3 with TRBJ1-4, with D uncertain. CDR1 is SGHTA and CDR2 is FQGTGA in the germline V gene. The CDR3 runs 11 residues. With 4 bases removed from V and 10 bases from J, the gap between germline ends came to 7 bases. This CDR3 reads CASSSSGKLFF. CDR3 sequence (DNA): TGTGCCAGCAGCTCGTCAGGAAAACTGTTTTTT.

The CDR3 here is CSASGRGGNEQFF. CDR3 nucleotides: TGCAGCGCAAGCGGGAGGGGAGGCAATGAGCAGTTCTTC. V gene TRBV29-1 combines with J gene TRBJ2-1; 10 bases line up with TRBD2. Losses at the gene ends were 7 bases for V and 6 bases for J; bases not matched to a gene: 6. This CDR3 comprises 13 residues. CDR1 is SQVTM and CDR2 is ANQGSEA in the germline V gene.

The CDR3 spells CASSPLTGATEAFF. In DNA, the CDR3 is TGTGCCAGCTCACCTCTCACAGGTGCGACTGAAGCTTTCTTT. This chain connects TRBV18 to TRBJ1-1; tentative D call: TRBD1 (5 bases). Germline V gives CDR1 KGHSH, CDR2 LQKENI. V was clipped by 3 bases and J by 5 bases, with 13 bases between them. There are 14 residues in the CDR3.

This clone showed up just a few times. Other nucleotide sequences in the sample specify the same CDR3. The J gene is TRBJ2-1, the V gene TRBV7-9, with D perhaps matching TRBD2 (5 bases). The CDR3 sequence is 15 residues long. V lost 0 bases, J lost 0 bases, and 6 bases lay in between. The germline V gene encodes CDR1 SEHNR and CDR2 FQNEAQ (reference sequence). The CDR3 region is CASSLAGSSYNEQFF. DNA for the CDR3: TGTGCCAGCAGCTTAGCGGGGAGCTCCTACAATGAGCAGTTCTTC. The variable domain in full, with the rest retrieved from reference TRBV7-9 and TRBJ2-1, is DTGVSQNPRHKITKRGQNVTFRCDPISEHNRLYWYRQTLGQGPEFLTYFQNEAQLEKSRLLSDRFSAERPKGSFSTLEIQRTEQGDSAMYLCASSLAGSSYNEQFFGPGTRLTVL.

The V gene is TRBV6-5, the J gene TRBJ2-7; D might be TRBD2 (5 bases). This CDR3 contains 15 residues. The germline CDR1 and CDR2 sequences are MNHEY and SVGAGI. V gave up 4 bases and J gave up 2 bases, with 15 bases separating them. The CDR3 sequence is CASSCWSGGPYEQYF. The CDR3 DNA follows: TGTGCCAGCAGTTGTTGGTCCGGAGGTCCCTACGAGCAGTACTTC.

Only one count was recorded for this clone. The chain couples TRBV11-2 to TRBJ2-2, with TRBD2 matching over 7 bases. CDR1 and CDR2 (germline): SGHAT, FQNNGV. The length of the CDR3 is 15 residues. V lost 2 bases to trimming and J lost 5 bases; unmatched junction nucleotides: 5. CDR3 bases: TGTGCCAGCAGCTTATGGGGAGGGAGGACCGGGGAGCTGTTTTTT. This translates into CASSLWGGRTGELFF.

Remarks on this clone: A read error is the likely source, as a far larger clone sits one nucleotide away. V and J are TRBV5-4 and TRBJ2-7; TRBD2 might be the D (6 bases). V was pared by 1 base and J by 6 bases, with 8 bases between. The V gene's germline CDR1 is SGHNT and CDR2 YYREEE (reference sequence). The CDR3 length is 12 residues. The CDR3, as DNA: TGTGCCAGCAGCTTGACGGGGGTCGAGCAGTACTTC. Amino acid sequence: CASSLTGVEQYF.

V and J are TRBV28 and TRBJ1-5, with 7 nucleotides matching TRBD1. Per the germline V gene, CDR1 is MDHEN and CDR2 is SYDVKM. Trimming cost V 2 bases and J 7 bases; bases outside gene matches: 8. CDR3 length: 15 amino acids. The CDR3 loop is CASSLRQGRYQPQHF. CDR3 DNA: TGTGCCAGCAGTTTACGACAGGGCAGGTACCAGCCCCAGCATTTT. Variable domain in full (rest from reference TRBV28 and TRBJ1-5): DVKVTQSSRYLVKRTGEKVFLECVQDMDHENMFWYRQDPGLGLRLIYFSYDVKMKEKGDIPEGYSVSREKKERFSLILESASTNQTSMYLCASSLRQGRYQPQHFGDGTRLSIL.

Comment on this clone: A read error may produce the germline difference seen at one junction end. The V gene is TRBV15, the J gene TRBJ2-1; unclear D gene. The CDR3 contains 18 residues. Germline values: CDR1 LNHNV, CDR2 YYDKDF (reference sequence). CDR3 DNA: TGTGCCACAAGCAGATTACCATTAGCCATGAGCTCCTACAATGAGCAGTTCTTC. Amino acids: CATSRLPLAMSSYNEQFF.

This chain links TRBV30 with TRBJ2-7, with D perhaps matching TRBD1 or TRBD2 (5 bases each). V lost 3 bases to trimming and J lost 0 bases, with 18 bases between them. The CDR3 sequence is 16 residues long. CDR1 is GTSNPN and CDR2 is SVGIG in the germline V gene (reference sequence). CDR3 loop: CAWRGEGLPSSYEQYF. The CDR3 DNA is TGTGCCTGGAGGGGAGAGGGGCTCCCAAGCTCCTACGAGCAGTACTTC.

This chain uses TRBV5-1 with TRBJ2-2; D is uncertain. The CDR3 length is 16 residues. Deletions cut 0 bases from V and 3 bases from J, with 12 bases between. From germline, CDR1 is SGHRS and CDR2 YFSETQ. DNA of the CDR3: TGCGCCAGCAGCTTGGGGACCTCGGTGGACACCGGGGAGCTGTTTTTT. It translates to CASSLGTSVDTGELFF.

The CDR3: CASSDVGRVGEKLFF. The CDR3 DNA reads as TGTGCCAGCAGTGATGTGGGCAGGGTTGGTGAAAAACTGTTTTTT. The rearrangement links TRBV25-1 to TRBJ1-4; a possible D gene is TRBD1 (5 bases). This CDR3 has 15 residues. CDR1 is MGHDK and CDR2 is SYGVNS in the germline V gene. V was clipped by 3 bases and J by 7 bases, with 15 bases between them.

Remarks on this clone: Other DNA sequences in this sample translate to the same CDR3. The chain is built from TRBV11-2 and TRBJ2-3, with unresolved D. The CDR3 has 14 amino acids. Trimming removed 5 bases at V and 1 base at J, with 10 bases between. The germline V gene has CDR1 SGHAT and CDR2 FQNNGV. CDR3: CASSPLAGTDTQYF. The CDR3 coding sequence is TGTGCCAGCAGCCCCTTGGCCGGCACAGATACGCAGTATTTT.

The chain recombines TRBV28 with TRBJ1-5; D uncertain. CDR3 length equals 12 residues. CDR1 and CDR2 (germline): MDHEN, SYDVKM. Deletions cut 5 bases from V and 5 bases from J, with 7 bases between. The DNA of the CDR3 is TGTGCCAGCAGTGCGACCTATCAGCCCCAGCATTTT. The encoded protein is CASSATYQPQHF.

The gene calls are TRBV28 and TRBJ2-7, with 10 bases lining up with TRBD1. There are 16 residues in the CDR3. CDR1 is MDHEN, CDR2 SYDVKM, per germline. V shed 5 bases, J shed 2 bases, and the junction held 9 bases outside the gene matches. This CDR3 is CASSVSGTGVPYEQYF. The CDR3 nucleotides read TGTGCCAGCAGTGTCTCCGGGACAGGGGTTCCCTACGAGCAGTACTTC.

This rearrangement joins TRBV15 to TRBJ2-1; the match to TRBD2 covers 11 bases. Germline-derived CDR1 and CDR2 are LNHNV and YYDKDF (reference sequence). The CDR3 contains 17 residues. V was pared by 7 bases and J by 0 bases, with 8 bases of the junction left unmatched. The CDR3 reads CATTGTSGSLSYNEQFF. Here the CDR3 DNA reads TGTGCCACCACCGGGACTAGCGGATCCCTCTCCTACAATGAGCAGTTCTTC.

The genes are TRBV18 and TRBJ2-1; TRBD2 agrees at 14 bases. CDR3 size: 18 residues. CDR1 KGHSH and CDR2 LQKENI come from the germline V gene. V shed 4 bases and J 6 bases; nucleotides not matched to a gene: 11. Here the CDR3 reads CASSLPSGTSGSGNEQFF. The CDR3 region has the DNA TGTGCCAGCTCACTACCCTCCGGGACTAGCGGGAGTGGCAATGAGCAGTTCTTC.

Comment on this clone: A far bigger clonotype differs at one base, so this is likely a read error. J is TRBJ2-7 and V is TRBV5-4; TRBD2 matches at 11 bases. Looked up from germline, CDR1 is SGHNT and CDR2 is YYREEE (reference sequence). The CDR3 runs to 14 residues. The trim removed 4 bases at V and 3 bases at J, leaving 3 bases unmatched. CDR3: CASSGGTSGYEQYF. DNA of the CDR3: TGTGCCAGCAGCGGGGGGACTAGCGGCTACGAGCAGTACTTC.

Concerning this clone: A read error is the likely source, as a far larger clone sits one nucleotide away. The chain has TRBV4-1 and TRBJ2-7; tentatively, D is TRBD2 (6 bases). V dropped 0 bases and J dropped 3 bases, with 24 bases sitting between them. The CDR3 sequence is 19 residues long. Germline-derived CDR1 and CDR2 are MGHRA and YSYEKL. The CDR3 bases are TGCGCCAGCAGCCAAGACTCGGGTCTCCTGACGGGAGCGAACTACGAGCAGTACTTC. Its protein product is CASSQDSGLLTGANYEQYF.

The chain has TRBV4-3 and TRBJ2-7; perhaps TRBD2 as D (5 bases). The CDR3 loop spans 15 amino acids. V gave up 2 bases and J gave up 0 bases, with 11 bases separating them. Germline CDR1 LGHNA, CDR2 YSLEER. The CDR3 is CASSQLPGDSYEQYF. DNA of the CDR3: TGCGCCAGCAGCCAACTTCCCGGGGACTCCTACGAGCAGTACTTC.

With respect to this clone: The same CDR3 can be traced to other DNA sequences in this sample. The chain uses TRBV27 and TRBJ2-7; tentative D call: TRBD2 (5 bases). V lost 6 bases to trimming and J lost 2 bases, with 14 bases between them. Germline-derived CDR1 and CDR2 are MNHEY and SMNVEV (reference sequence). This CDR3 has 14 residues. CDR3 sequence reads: CASSLKDGTYEQYF. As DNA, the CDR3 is TGTGCCAGCAGCCTTAAGGACGGGACCTACGAGCAGTACTTC.

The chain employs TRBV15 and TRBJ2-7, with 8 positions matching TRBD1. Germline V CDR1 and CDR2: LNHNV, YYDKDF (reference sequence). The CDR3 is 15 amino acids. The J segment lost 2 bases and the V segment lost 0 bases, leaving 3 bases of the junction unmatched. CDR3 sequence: CATSRDGQGAYEQYF. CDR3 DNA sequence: TGTGCCACCAGCAGAGATGGACAGGGAGCCTACGAGCAGTACTTC.

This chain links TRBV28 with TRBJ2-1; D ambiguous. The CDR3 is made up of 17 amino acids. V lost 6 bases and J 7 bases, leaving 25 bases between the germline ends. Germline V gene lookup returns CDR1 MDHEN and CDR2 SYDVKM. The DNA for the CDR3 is TGTGCCAGCAGCCGGGCCCGTGCAAGGTCAACGAGGAATGAGCAGTTCTTC. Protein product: CASSRARARSTRNEQFF.

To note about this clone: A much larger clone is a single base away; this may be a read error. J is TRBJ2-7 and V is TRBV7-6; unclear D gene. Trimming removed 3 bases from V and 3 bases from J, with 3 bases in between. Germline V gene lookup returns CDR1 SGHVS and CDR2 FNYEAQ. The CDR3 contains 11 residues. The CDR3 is CASSFFYEQYF. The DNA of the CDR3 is TGTGCCAGCAGCTTTTTCTACGAGCAGTACTTC.

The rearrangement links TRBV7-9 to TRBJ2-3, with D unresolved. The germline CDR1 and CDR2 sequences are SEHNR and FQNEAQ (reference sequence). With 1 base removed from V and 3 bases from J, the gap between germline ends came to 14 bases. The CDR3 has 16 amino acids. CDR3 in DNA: TGTGCCAGCAGCTTAGGACTTGCCCACCTTACAGATACGCAGTATTTT. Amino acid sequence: CASSLGLAHLTDTQYF. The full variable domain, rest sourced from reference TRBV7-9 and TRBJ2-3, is DTGVSQNPRHKITKRGQNVTFRCDPISEHNRLYWYRQTLGQGPEFLTYFQNEAQLEKSRLLSDRFSAERPKGSFSTLEIQRTEQGDSAMYLCASSLGLAHLTDTQYFGPGTRLTVL.

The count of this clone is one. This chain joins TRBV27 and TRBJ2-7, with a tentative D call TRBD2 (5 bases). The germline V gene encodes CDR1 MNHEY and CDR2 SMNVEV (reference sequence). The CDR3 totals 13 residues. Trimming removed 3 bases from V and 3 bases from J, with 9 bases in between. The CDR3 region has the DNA TGTGCCAGCAGTTTCTTTGCGGGCTACGAGCAGTACTTC. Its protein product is CASSFFAGYEQYF.

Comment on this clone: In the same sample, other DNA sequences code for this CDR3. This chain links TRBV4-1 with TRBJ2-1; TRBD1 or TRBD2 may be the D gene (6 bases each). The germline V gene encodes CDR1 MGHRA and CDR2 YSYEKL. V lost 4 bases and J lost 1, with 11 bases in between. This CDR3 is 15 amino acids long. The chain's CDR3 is CASSPGGGSYNEQFF. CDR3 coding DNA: TGCGCCAGCAGCCCAGGAGGGGGATCCTACAATGAGCAGTTCTTC.

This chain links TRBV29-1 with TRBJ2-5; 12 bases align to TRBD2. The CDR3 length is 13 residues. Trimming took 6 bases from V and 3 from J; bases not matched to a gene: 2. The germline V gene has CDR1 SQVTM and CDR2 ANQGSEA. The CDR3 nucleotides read TGCAGCGTCTGGACTAGCGGGGAAGAGACCCAGTACTTC. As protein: CSVWTSGEETQYF.

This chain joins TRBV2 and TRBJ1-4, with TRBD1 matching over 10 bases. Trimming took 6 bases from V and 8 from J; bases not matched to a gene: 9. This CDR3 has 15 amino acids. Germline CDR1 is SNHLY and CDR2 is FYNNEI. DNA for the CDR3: TGTGCCAGCAGACTCAGGGGGGACAGGGGCGAAAAACTGTTTTTT. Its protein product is CASRLRGDRGEKLFF.